A single sample is the source of the 3 T cell receptor beta chains below, sequenced in a study of T cell repertoires in cytomegalovirus infection. A single record per CDR3 protein comes from TCRdb applying MiXCR to the reads. The table shows 830,000 or so distinct CDR3 sequences, with roughly 33% occurring only once. These receptors lack a known antigen. Sequences were derived from cultured CD8+ T cells from PBMCs, sampled from culture after CMV antigen stimulation. The source is a human donor in good health (CMV status not recorded). Some clones in this sample may be carry-over from other donors' samples.

The chain recombines TRBV29-1 with TRBJ2-3; 8 bases agree with TRBD1. The CDR3 sequence is 15 residues long. Germline V gene sequence: CDR1 SQVTM, CDR2 ANQGSEA. Trimming removed 3 bases from V and 1 base from J; junction bases left unmatched: 6. This chain's CDR3 is CSVEWAGGGTDTQYF. CDR3 DNA: TGCAGCGTTGAGTGGGCAGGGGGCGGCACAGATACGCAGTATTTT.

Of note for this clonotype: Since a much larger clone is just one base distant, this may be a read error. J is TRBJ2-7 and V is TRBV18, with D possibly being TRBD2 (5 bases). CDR3 length equals 15 residues. Germline values: CDR1 KGHSH, CDR2 LQKENI. Trimming pared 3 bases from V and 7 bases from J, leaving 19 bases between. The CDR3 reads CASSPRPGRREEQYV. CDR3 nucleotides: TGTGCCAGCTCACCTCGCCCGGGAAGACGTGAAGAGCAGTACGTC.

This clonotype came up a few times. The chain links TRBV10-3 to TRBJ1-1, with 7 bases identical to TRBD1. Germline-derived CDR1 and CDR2 are ENHRY and SYGVKD. CDR3 length: 13 residues. The ends lost 2 bases at V and 11 bases at J; junction bases unmatched: 8. The CDR3 is CAISEGTAGRAFF. CDR3 DNA: TGTGCCATCAGTGAGGGGACAGCAGGTAGGGCTTTCTTT.